One sample yielded the 30 T cell receptor beta chains listed below, sequenced in a study of cytomegalovirus exposure and HLA in healthy donors. Libraries were prepared by immunoSEQ multiplex PCR; TCRdb keeps only in-frame clonotypes and omits some of them. The sample records 200,000 to 250,000 clones, 75% to 90% being singletons. Sequencing input: PBMCs. These receptors came from a woman aged 25 to 45 in good health and CMV-seropositive.

This clone was recorded once. V is TRBV29-1 and J is TRBJ1-1; D call uncertain. V was cut by 2 bases and J by 4 bases, with 17 bases left in between. Germline CDR1 is SQVTM and CDR2 is ANQGSEA. CDR3 length: 15 residues. The CDR3 is CSVEIPRGQLTEAFF. The DNA of the CDR3 is TGCAGCGTTGAAATCCCGCGAGGGCAGCTCACTGAAGCTTTCTTT.

This rearrangement joins TRBV9 to TRBJ1-2, with TRBD1 identical over 7 bases. Germline-derived CDR1 and CDR2 are SGDLS and YYNGEE. Trimming removed 3 bases from V and 7 bases from J; junction bases left unmatched: 6. The CDR3 totals 13 residues. The CDR3 sequence is CASSETGSGGYTF. CDR3 coding DNA: TGTGCCAGCAGCGAGACAGGGTCGGGTGGCTACACCTTC.

J is TRBJ2-5 and V is TRBV6-5; the D is unclear. The CDR3 extends over 12 amino acids. Germline V gives CDR1 MNHEY, CDR2 SVGAGI. Trimming took off 6 bases at V and 5 bases at J, with 10 bases between the two ends. The CDR3: CASRGHRETQYF. CDR3 DNA: TGTGCCAGCAGAGGCCATCGGGAGACCCAGTACTTC.

The chain uses TRBV2 and TRBJ1-2; TRBD1 might be the D (5 bases). Germline CDR1 and CDR2: SNHLY and FYNNEI. The CDR3 totals 15 residues. V was trimmed by 6 bases and J by 4 bases, leaving 18 bases between them. CDR3 in amino acids: CASSTTGGMSYGYTF. The CDR3 nucleotides read TGTGCCAGCAGCACGACCGGGGGAATGAGCTATGGCTACACCTTC.

The chain combines TRBV11-2 with TRBJ2-1, with D tentatively TRBD1 or TRBD2 (5 bases each). The V end lost 1 base, the J end lost 14 bases, and 12 bases lay between the germline ends. This CDR3 spans 12 amino acids. Germline lookup yields CDR1 SGHAT and CDR2 FQNNGV. The CDR3 sequence: CASSLAEGKEFF. The CDR3 DNA sequence: TGTGCCAGCAGCTTAGCCGAGGGGAAGGAGTTCTTC.

The chain links TRBV19 to TRBJ1-2; the match to TRBD1 covers 9 bases. The CDR3 sequence is 14 residues long. V gave up 10 bases and J gave up 1 base; unmatched junction bases: 7. The V gene's germline CDR1 is LNHDA and CDR2 SQIVND (reference sequence). The CDR3 coding sequence is TGTGCCACCGTGGGACAGGGAAATAACTATGGCTACACCTTC. This encodes CATVGQGNNYGYTF.

The chain joins TRBV11-3 to TRBJ2-7, with a weak D call TRBD2 (5 bases). Germline lookup yields CDR1 SGHNT and CDR2 YENEEA. Trimming removed 5 bases from V and 3 bases from J, with 14 bases in between. This CDR3 is built from 14 residues. In DNA, the CDR3 is TGTGCCAGCAGCCAAGCCCCCGGGGACTACGAGCAGTACTTC. This gives the protein CASSQAPGDYEQYF.

The chain joins TRBV7-3 to TRBJ1-2; D might be TRBD1 (6 bases). CDR1 and CDR2 (germline): SGHTA, FQGTGA. Deletions cut 4 bases from V and 8 bases from J, with 14 bases between. The CDR3 totals 13 residues. The CDR3 loop reads CASSSIGGLGYTF. CDR3 nucleotide sequence: TGTGCCAGCAGCTCGATAGGGGGTTTGGGCTACACCTTC.

The genes are TRBV28 and TRBJ1-5; 8 bases match TRBD1. The CDR3 spans 15 residues. Germline lookup yields CDR1 MDHEN and CDR2 SYDVKM. Unmatched junction bases numbered 5, after V lost 4 bases and J lost 3 bases. In DNA, the CDR3 is TGTGCCAGCAGTTCCTGGGACAGGTACAATCAGCCCCAGCATTTT. Residues: CASSSWDRYNQPQHF.

This chain uses TRBV7-2 with TRBJ1-3; a weak D match, TRBD1 (6 bases). Germline CDR1 reads SGHTA; CDR2 reads FQGNSA. This CDR3 region has 16 residues. V lost 0 bases, J lost 0 bases, and 9 bases lay in between. This chain's CDR3 is CASSLAGGLSGNTIYF. CDR3 DNA: TGTGCCAGCAGCTTAGCGGGGGGGCTCTCTGGAAACACCATATATTTT.

V is TRBV15 and J is TRBJ2-1, with 11 bases that match TRBD2. Germline loops: CDR1 LNHNV, CDR2 YYDKDF (reference sequence). The CDR3 consists of 15 residues. V gave up 5 bases and J gave up 3 bases; unmatched junction bases: 3. The chain's CDR3 is CATSQGLADYNEQFF. DNA of the CDR3: TGTGCCACCAGCCAGGGACTAGCGGACTACAATGAGCAGTTCTTC. The variable domain in full, completed from reference TRBV15 and TRBJ2-1, reads DAMVIQNPRYQVTQFGKPVTLSCSQTLNHNVMYWYQQKSSQAPKLLFHYYDKDFNNEADTPDNFQSRRPNTSFCFLDIRSPGLGDTAMYLCATSQGLADYNEQFFGPGTRLTVL.

In this sample, this clone turned up a few times. CDR3 nucleotides: TGTGCCAGCAGCTTGGAAGCGGGCGCCTACGAGCAGTACTTC. Amino acids: CASSLEAGAYEQYF. The chain recombines TRBV5-8 with TRBJ2-7; maybe TRBD2 (6 bases). V was shortened by 0 bases and J by 2 bases, with 9 bases between the two germline ends. The length of the CDR3 is 14 residues. Germline lookup yields CDR1 SGHTS and CDR2 YDEGEE. Complete variable domain (other parts from reference TRBV5-8 and TRBJ2-7): EAGVTQSPTHLIKTRGQQATLRCSPISGHTSVYWYQQALGLGLQFLLWYDEGEERNRGNFPPRFSGRQFPNYSSELNVNALELEDSALYLCASSLEAGAYEQYFGPGTRLTVT.

The chain uses TRBV30 and TRBJ2-5, with D perhaps TRBD2 (6 bases). This CDR3 contains 16 residues. Germline lookup yields CDR1 GTSNPN and CDR2 SVGIG (reference sequence). V lost 0 bases and J 6 bases, leaving 20 bases between the germline ends. CDR3 sequence: CAWSVSVGGPSQTQYF. CDR3 sequence (DNA): TGTGCCTGGAGTGTATCCGTGGGGGGACCTTCACAGACCCAGTACTTC.

The chain is built from TRBV18 and TRBJ1-1, with 7 bases lining up with TRBD1. This CDR3 spans 13 amino acids. From germline, CDR1 is KGHSH and CDR2 LQKENI. V gave up 3 bases and J gave up 6 bases; unmatched junction bases: 4. The CDR3 loop reads CASSPRGPAEAFF. The CDR3 region has the DNA TGTGCCAGCTCACCGAGGGGGCCGGCTGAAGCTTTCTTT.

Regarding this clone: Other DNA sequences of this sample code for an identical CDR3. The J gene is TRBJ1-1, the V gene TRBV5-1; D is perhaps TRBD1 (5 bases). The germline V gene encodes CDR1 SGHRS and CDR2 YFSETQ. There are 15 residues in the CDR3. V lost 0 bases and J lost 1, with 10 bases in between. The CDR3 sequence is CASSLGGGENTEAFF. The CDR3 coding sequence is TGCGCCAGCAGCTTGGGGGGCGGAGAGAACACTGAAGCTTTCTTT.

The chain combines TRBV5-6 with TRBJ1-2; possibly TRBD1 for D (5 bases). The ends were cut back, 3 bases at V and 9 bases at J, with 9 bases in the middle. This CDR3 is 11 amino acids long. Per germline, CDR1 SGHDT and CDR2 YYEEEE. The CDR3 is CASSSTVRYTF. In DNA form, the CDR3 reads TGTGCCAGCAGCTCGACAGTCCGCTACACCTTC.

The genes are TRBV15 and TRBJ1-5; TRBD1 might be the D (5 bases). The V gene's germline CDR1 is LNHNV and CDR2 YYDKDF (reference sequence). This CDR3 contains 15 residues. Trimming left V 1 base short and J 1 base short, with 8 bases between. The CDR3 sequence is CATSRVRDSNQPQHF. The CDR3, as DNA: TGTGCCACCAGCAGAGTGCGGGACAGCAATCAGCCCCAGCATTTT.

V gene TRBV5-1 combines with J gene TRBJ1-2, with 9 bases lining up with TRBD1. This CDR3 comprises 16 residues. Germline values: CDR1 SGHRS, CDR2 YFSETQ. V dropped 3 bases and J dropped 3; count of bases not matched to a gene: 9. The CDR3 protein is CASSSPGQGRDYGYTF. The CDR3 nucleotides are TGCGCCAGCAGCTCCCCGGGACAGGGCAGGGACTATGGCTACACCTTC.

This clone appeared a few times. This sample includes further DNA sequences coding for the same CDR3. V usage is TRBV2 and J usage is TRBJ1-2, with a weak D call TRBD1 (6 bases). The CDR3 has 11 residues. The germline V gene has CDR1 SNHLY and CDR2 FYNNEI. Trimming removed 7 bases from V and 6 bases from J, with 9 bases in between. CDR3 residues: CASTRQDGYTF. CDR3 nucleotide sequence: TGTGCCAGCACCCGACAGGATGGCTACACCTTC.

The chain employs TRBV19 and TRBJ2-1; the D is unclear. Trimming took off 6 bases at V and 2 bases at J, with 14 bases between the two ends. There are 15 residues in the CDR3. CDR1 is LNHDA, CDR2 SQIVND, per germline (reference sequence). CDR3: CASRVRGNPYNEQFF. The CDR3 nucleotides read TGTGCCAGTAGGGTCCGTGGGAACCCCTACAATGAGCAGTTCTTC.

The chain couples TRBV19 to TRBJ1-2, with unresolved D. The ends were cut back, 0 bases at V and 8 bases at J, with 13 bases in the middle. CDR1 is LNHDA and CDR2 is SQIVND in the germline V gene (reference sequence). This CDR3 comprises 14 residues. CDR3 protein: CASSIDMASSGYTF. The DNA of the CDR3 is TGTGCCAGTAGTATAGATATGGCGTCGAGCGGCTACACCTTC.

This sequence joins TRBV2 and TRBJ1-1; the D gene is possibly TRBD1 (6 bases). Germline CDR1 SNHLY, CDR2 FYNNEI. The CDR3 totals 17 residues. The ends were cut back, 3 bases at V and 0 bases at J, with 17 bases in the middle. CDR3 nucleotide sequence: TGTGCCAGCAGTGAGTGGCAGGGGAGTATGATGAACACTGAAGCTTTCTTT. Amino acid sequence: CASSEWQGSMMNTEAFF.

The V call is TRBV7-2, the J call TRBJ2-2, with D perhaps being TRBD1 or TRBD2 (7 bases each). This CDR3 comprises 15 residues. Germline V CDR1 and CDR2: SGHTA, FQGNSA. V was clipped by 6 bases and J by 7 bases, with 18 bases between them. The CDR3 bases are TGTGCCAGCAGTCTTAGACAGGGAGGGATCGGGGAGCTGTTTTTT. It translates to CASSLRQGGIGELFF.

J is TRBJ1-1 and V is TRBV30, with unresolved D. CDR1 is GTSNPN and CDR2 is SVGIG in the germline V gene (reference sequence). V was pared by 0 bases and J by 0 bases, with 5 bases between. The CDR3 runs to 13 residues. The CDR3 DNA is TGTGCCTGGAGTGTTTCCCTGAACACTGAAGCTTTCTTT. The encoded protein is CAWSVSLNTEAFF.

The chain joins TRBV29-1 to TRBJ2-7; no firm D call. Trimming pared 3 bases from V and 6 bases from J, leaving 15 bases between. The CDR3 extends over 13 amino acids. CDR1 is SQVTM, CDR2 ANQGSEA, per germline. CDR3 nucleotides: TGCAGCGTTGAGGGCTACAATTTAAGCGAGCAGTACTTC. Translated: CSVEGYNLSEQYF.

The chain couples TRBV7-9 to TRBJ1-2; D ambiguous. The V gene's germline CDR1 is SEHNR and CDR2 FQNEAQ (reference sequence). CDR3 length: 14 residues. V dropped 10 bases and J dropped 2 bases, with 17 bases sitting between them. The CDR3 loop reads CATNHLQQNYGYTF. The CDR3 coding sequence is TGTGCCACCAACCATCTCCAACAGAACTATGGCTACACCTTC.

J is TRBJ2-1 and V is TRBV30; D ambiguous. The V gene lost 4 bases and the J gene lost 8 bases, with 9 bases spanning the gap. Germline CDR1 GTSNPN, CDR2 SVGIG (reference sequence). The CDR3 has 11 residues. The CDR3 nucleotides are TGTGCCTGGACTCGGATCGATGAGCAGTTCTTC. Translating gives CAWTRIDEQFF.

The rearrangement links TRBV28 to TRBJ1-2; D perhaps matches TRBD1 (5 bases). The CDR3 is 13 amino acids. CDR1 is MDHEN, CDR2 SYDVKM, per germline. V was pared by 7 bases and J by 4 bases, with 13 bases between. CDR3 amino acids: CASTLPGGYGYTF. The CDR3 nucleotides are TGTGCCAGCACTCTCCCGGGGGGCTATGGCTACACCTTC.

This sequence joins TRBV13 and TRBJ2-5, with 7 bases lining up with TRBD1. Germline V CDR1 and CDR2: PRHDT, FYEKMQ (reference sequence). V trimming: 5 bases; J trimming: 3 bases; junction bases outside the gene matches: 12. The CDR3 is 16 amino acids. The CDR3 coding sequence is TGTGCCAGCAGCCCAGACACCGGGACAGATAAAGAGACCCAGTACTTC. Its translation: CASSPDTGTDKETQYF.

The J gene is TRBJ1-2, the V gene TRBV6-4; D gene uncertain. Germline CDR1 MRHNA, CDR2 SNTAGT. V lost 0 bases, J lost 4 bases, and 12 bases lay in between. This CDR3 region has 15 residues. This chain's CDR3 is CASSDSWDSRYGYTF. The CDR3 DNA follows: TGTGCCAGCAGTGACTCTTGGGATTCACGCTATGGCTACACCTTC.